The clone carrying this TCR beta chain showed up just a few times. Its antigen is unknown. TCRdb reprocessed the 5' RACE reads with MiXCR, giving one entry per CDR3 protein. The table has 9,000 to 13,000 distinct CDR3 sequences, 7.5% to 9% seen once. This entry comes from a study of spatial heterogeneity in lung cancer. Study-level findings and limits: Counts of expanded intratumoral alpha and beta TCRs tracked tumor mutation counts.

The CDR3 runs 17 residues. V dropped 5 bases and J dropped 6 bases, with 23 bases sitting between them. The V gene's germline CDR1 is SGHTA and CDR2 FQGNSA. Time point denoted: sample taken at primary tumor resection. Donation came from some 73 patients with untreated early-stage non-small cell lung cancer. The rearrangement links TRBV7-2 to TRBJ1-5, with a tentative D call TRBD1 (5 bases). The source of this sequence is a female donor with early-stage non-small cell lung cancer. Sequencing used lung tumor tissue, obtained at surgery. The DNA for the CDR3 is TGTGCCAGCAGCCCAACCAGGGTCGGAAAAGGAGGTCAGCCCCAGCATTTT. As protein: CASSPTRVGKGGQPQHF.